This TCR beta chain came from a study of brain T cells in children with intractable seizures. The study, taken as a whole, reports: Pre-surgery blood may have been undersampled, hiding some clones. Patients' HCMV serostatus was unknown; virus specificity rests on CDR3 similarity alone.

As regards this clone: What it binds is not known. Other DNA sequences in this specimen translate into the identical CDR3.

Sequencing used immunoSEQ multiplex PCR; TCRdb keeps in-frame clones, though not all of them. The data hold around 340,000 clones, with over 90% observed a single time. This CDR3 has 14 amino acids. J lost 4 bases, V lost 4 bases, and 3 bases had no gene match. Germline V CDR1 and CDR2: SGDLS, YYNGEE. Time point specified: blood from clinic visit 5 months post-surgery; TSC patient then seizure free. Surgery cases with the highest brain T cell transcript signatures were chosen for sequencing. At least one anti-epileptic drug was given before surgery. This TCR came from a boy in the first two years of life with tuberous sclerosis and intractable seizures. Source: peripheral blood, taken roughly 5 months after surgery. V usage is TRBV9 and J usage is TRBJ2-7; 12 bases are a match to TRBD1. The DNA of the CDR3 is TGTGCCAGCAGCTTGGGACAGGGGGCTTACGAGCAGTACTTC. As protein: CASSLGQGAYEQYF.